This TCR beta chain came from a study of shared clonotypes between healthy human individuals. Whole-study context: The study used three CD4 naive, three CD4 memory, two CD8 naive and one CD8 memory plate per donor.

In replicate PCRs of sorted subsets, about 190 ng DNA, about 30,000 T cell genomes, was used. This table comes from immunoSEQ multiplex PCR, and its TCRdb copy is limited to in-frame clones, with some not included. The profile shows millions of clones, 93% of them singletons. V lost 4 bases to trimming and J lost 0 bases, with 13 bases between them. The CDR3 has 16 residues. Per the germline V gene, CDR1 is MDHEN and CDR2 is SYDVKM. The chain joins TRBV28 to TRBJ2-1; D is perhaps TRBD1 or TRBD2 (5 bases each). This TCR derives from a man aged 18 to 30 in good health. Some clones in this sample may be carry-over from other donors' samples. Sequenced material: naive CD4+ T cells from PBMCs. The subset here: CD45RA+ positively selected. For the CDR3, the DNA is TGTGCCAGCAGTTCGAGGGACGGAAGCTCCTACAATGAGCAGTTCTTC. Encoded protein: CASSSRDGSSYNEQFF.